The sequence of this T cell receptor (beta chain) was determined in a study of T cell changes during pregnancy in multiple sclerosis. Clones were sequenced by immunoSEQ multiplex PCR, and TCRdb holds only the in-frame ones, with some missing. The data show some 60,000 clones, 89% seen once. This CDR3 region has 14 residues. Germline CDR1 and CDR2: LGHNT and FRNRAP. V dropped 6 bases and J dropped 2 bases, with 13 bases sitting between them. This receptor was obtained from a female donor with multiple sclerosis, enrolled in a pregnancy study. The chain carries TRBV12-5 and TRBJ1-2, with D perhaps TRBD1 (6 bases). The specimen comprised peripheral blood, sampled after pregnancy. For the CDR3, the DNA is TGTGCTAGTGGCTTGACAGGAACAAACTATGGCTACACCTTC. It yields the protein CASGLTGTNYGYTF.